This T cell receptor beta chain derives from a study of blood T cell repertoires in COVID-19. Germline V lookup: CDR1 SEHNR, CDR2 FQNEAQ (reference sequence). The CDR3 runs to 13 residues. Trimming took off 0 bases at V and 3 bases at J, with 5 bases between the two ends. The repertoire was sequenced with immunoSEQ multiplex PCR; TCRdb's copy has only in-frame clones and lacks some. The table lists about 99,000 clones, roughly four fifths of them singletons. Sequencing was done on a sample of peripheral blood. The V and J genes are TRBV7-9 and TRBJ1-1, with a weak D call TRBD1 (5 bases). This sequence was found in a man in his sixties with acute or convalescent COVID-19. The CDR3 sequence: CASSLAGDTEAFF. The CDR3 coding sequence is TGTGCCAGCAGCTTAGCAGGGGACACTGAAGCTTTCTTT.